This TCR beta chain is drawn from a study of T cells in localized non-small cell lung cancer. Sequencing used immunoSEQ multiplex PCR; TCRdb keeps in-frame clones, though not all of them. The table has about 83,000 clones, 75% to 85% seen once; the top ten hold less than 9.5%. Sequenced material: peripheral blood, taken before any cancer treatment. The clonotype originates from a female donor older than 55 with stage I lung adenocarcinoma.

The CDR3 spells CASRRGGSNQPQHF. The CDR3 DNA reads as TGTGCCAGCAGAAGGGGAGGATCAAATCAGCCCCAGCATTTT. The rearrangement uses TRBV6-5 and TRBJ1-5; tentatively, D is TRBD1 (5 bases). The length of the CDR3 is 14 residues. V lost 6 bases, J lost 4 bases, and 13 bases lay in between. Germline CDR1 reads MNHEY; CDR2 reads SVGAGI.